This T cell receptor beta chain emerged from a study of blood T cell repertoires in COVID-19. Study information: COVID-19 samples from acute and convalescent phases originated in the United States, Italy and Spain. Sample material is recorded as cDNA or gDNA derived from T cells, B-cell-depleted T cells, or PBMCs.

In the original workflow: Amplified reference gene primers provided the basis for estimating nucleated cell counts. Sequencing was performed with immunoSEQ multiplex PCR; in TCRdb, only in-frame clones are kept and a portion is missing. V and J calls and clone size are given by that table; D and trimming were obtained from the DNA. The sample lists some 220,000 clones, approximately 80% seen once, with 9.5% to 15% in the top ten. The germline V and J ends were trimmed by 4 bases and 6 bases, with 6 bases remaining between them. In germline, CDR1 is LNHDA, CDR2 SQIVND (reference sequence). This CDR3 comprises 12 residues.

This chain links TRBV19 with TRBJ2-2; D not certain. This TCR was sampled from a human donor in a cohort sampled during active COVID-19. Specimen: peripheral blood. Here the CDR3 DNA reads TGTGCCAGTAGTACGGGTGCCGGGGAGCTGTTTTTT. Protein: CASSTGAGELFF. Drawing the rest from reference TRBV19 and TRBJ2-2, the complete variable domain is DGGITQSPKYLFRKEGQNVTLSCEQNLNHDAMYWYRQDPGQGLRLIYYSQIVNDFQKGDIAEGYSVSREKKESFPLTVTSAQKNPTAFYLCASSTGAGELFFGEGSRLTVL.